One and the same sample provided the 3 T cell receptor beta chains below, sequenced in a study of OX40 agonist ivuxolimab in advanced cancers. Sequencing used immunoSEQ multiplex PCR; TCRdb keeps in-frame clones, though not all of them. The data contain 50,000 to 65,000 clones, 75% to 90% of them singletons. The material sequenced was CD4+ or CD8+ T cells sorted from blood, taken in a trial of the OX40 agonist ivuxolimab. The receptors stem from an adult with an advanced solid tumor such as melanoma, head and neck, liver or kidney cancer.

CDR3 region: CASSPTGLYNEQFF. The CDR3 DNA reads TGTGCCAGCTCCCCTACTGGGCTGTACAATGAGCAGTTCTTC. The rearrangement uses TRBV18 and TRBJ2-1; no firm D call. This CDR3 has 14 amino acids. V lost 6 bases and J lost 4, with 13 bases in between. Germline V gene data show CDR1 as KGHSH and CDR2 as LQKENI.

This chain links TRBV11-2 with TRBJ2-3; weak D call: TRBD2 (6 bases). V was pared by 3 bases and J by 1 base, with 8 bases between. The CDR3 is 14 amino acids. Germline V gene data show CDR1 as SGHAT and CDR2 as FQNNGV. CDR3 sequence reads: CASSFGTRTDTQYF. The CDR3 DNA follows: TGTGCCAGCAGCTTTGGGACTCGCACAGATACGCAGTATTTT.

J is TRBJ2-2 and V is TRBV7-9; D is possibly TRBD1 (6 bases). The CDR3 is 17 residues long. Per the germline V gene, CDR1 is SEHNR and CDR2 is FQNEAQ (reference sequence). V lost 3 bases, J lost 0 bases, and 14 bases lay in between. Here the CDR3 DNA reads TGTGCCAGCAGCTTGGCGGACAGCGCCGCGAACACCGGGGAGCTGTTTTTT. Translating it yields CASSLADSAANTGELFF.